One T cell receptor (beta chain) is described in this entry. The antigen is not known. This sample stems from a study of cytomegalovirus exposure and HLA in healthy donors. Overall study findings and caveats: Sequencing depth roughly uniform across donors was assumed in presence/absence analyses.

The length of the CDR3 is 16 residues. After removal of 5 bases from V and 3 bases from J, the junction contained 9 bases not matched to a gene. The germline V gene encodes CDR1 LNHDA and CDR2 SQIVND (reference sequence). In the PCR, 60 Vbeta and 13 Jbeta primers were used. Assay: immunoSEQ multiplex PCR; the TCRdb copy retains only in-frame clones and omits some. Of over 130,000 clones listed, approximately 67% are singletons. The chain couples TRBV19 to TRBJ2-1; 8 bases fit TRBD2. This receptor was identified in a woman aged 60-70 years in good health and CMV-seronegative. The sample was PBMCs. CDR3 amino acids: CASSPASGLGYNEQFF. CDR3 nucleotides: TGTGCCAGTAGTCCCGCTAGCGGGCTGGGCTACAATGAGCAGTTCTTC.